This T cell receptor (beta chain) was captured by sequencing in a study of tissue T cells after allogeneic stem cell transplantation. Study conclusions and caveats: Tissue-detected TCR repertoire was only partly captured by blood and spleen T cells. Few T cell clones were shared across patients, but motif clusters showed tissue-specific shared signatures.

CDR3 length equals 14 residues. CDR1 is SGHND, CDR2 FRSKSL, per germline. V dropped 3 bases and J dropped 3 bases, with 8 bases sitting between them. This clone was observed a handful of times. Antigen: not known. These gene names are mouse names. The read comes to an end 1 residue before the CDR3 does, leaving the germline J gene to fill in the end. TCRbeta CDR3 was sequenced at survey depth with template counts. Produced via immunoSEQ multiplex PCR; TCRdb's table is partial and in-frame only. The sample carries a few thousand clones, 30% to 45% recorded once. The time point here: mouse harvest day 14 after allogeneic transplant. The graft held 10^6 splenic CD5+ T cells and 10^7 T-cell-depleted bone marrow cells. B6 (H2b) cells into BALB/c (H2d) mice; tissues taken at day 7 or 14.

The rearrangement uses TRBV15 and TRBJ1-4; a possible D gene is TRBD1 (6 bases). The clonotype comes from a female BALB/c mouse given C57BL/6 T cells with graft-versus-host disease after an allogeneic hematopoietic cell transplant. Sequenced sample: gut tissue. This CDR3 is CASSFGTTNERLFF. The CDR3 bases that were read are TGTGCCAGCAGTTTCGGGACAACCAACGAAAGATTATTT.